This is a list of T cell receptor beta chains from one sample in a study of human T cells and chemical hapten exposure. In TCRdb, the reads were re-called with MiXCR into one record per CDR3 protein. The data contain 95,000 to 150,000 distinct CDR3 sequences, over 6.5% of them seen just once; the ten biggest clones take up 1.3% to 1.5%. Specimen: whole blood. Source of these receptors: a human donor in good health. Some clones in this sample may be carry-over from other donors' samples. CDR3s include the opening cysteine and the closing phenylalanine or tryptophan. A D gene is named only where the DNA matches it firmly. Some rows have no size entry. The others give once, few or many, or a class for an expanded clone.

DNA: TGTGCCAGCAGCTCATCGGGAGTTATACACAATGAGCAGTTCTTC; CDR3: CASSSSGVIHNEQFF; J: TRBJ2-1; size: many; D: NA; V: TRBV7-9
DNA: TGTGCCAGCAGCCAAGAGGGTCGGAGAACTAGCACAGATACGCAGTATTTT; CDR3: CASSQEGRRTSTDTQYF; J: TRBJ2-3; size: few; D: NA; V: TRBV14
DNA: TGCGCCAGCAGCTTGGGTCCGCGGAGCTCGAACACTGAAGCTTTCTTT; CDR3: CASSLGPRSSNTEAFF; J: TRBJ1-1; size: few; D: NA; V: TRBV5-1
DNA: TGCAGCGTTGTAGTGGGCACGCAGAACACTGAAGCTTTCTTT; CDR3: CSVVVGTQNTEAFF; J: TRBJ1-1; size: many; D: NA; V: TRBV29-1
DNA: TGTGCCAGCAGCTTATTCGGGGGAAGGTATAGCAATCAGCCCCAGCATTTT; CDR3: CASSLFGGRYSNQPQHF; J: TRBJ1-5; size: many; D: NA; V: TRBV7-2
DNA: TGTGCCAGCAGCTTAAGTAACCTTTCACCACTAGATACGCAGTATTTT; CDR3: CASSLSNLSPLDTQYF; J: TRBJ2-3; size: many; D: NA; V: TRBV7-3
DNA: TGTGCCAGCAGCTTAACAGGTCTCTTTAACTATGGCTACACCTTC; CDR3: CASSLTGLFNYGYTF; J: TRBJ1-2; size: many; D: NA; V: TRBV11-2
DNA: TGCAGTGCTAGTTCAGGGTTGCGGACTGAAGCTTTCTTT; CDR3: CSASSGLRTEAFF; J: TRBJ1-1; size: many; D: NA; V: TRBV20-1
DNA: TGTGCCAGCAGAGAGCAGGGGACTAGACACCTCCCGCTGAGCGAAGACTCCTACAATGAGCAGTTCTTC; CDR3: CASREQGTRHLPLSEDSYNEQFF; J: TRBJ2-1; size: NA; D: TRBD2; V: TRBV7-3
DNA: TGTGCCAGCAGCTTACAGGGACCGAGCACAGATACGCAGTATTTT; CDR3: CASSLQGPSTDTQYF; J: TRBJ2-3; size: many; D: NA; V: TRBV7-9
DNA: TGTGCCATAGTCGGGGGGACACGTTCTAACTATGGCTACACCTTC; CDR3: CAIVGGTRSNYGYTF; J: TRBJ1-2; size: NA; D: NA; V: TRBV7-9
DNA: TGTGCCAGCAGTACCCGGGGGGACTGGGAGCAGTACTTC; CDR3: CASSTRGDWEQYF; J: TRBJ2-7; size: NA; D: TRBD2; V: TRBV27
DNA: TGTGCCAGCAGTTTAATCGGGTTGGGCTACACCTTC; CDR3: CASSLIGLGYTF; J: TRBJ1-2; size: many; D: NA; V: TRBV12-3/TRBV12-4
DNA: TGTGCCAGCAGCCCCCTCGGGTTGCGCTACGAGCAGTACTTC; CDR3: CASSPLGLRYEQYF; J: TRBJ2-7; size: many; D: NA; V: TRBV12-3/TRBV12-4
DNA: TGTGCCAGCAGTTTAGGAAGCCATCAGCCCCAGCATTTT; CDR3: CASSLGSHQPQHF; J: TRBJ1-5; size: many; D: NA; V: TRBV12-3/TRBV12-4
DNA: TGTGCTAGTGGTTTGTGGCCGAACACCGGGGAGCTGTTTTTT; CDR3: CASGLWPNTGELFF; J: TRBJ2-2; size: few; D: NA; V: TRBV12-5
DNA: TGTGCCAGCAGCCAGGCAGGGACAGGGATGTACGAGCAGTACTTC; CDR3: CASSQAGTGMYEQYF; J: TRBJ2-7; size: many; D: TRBD1; V: TRBV4-2
DNA: TGTGCCAGTAGTGTTACTGCGTCCCGATACAATGAGCAGTTCTTC; CDR3: CASSVTASRYNEQFF; J: TRBJ2-1; size: few; D: NA; V: TRBV19
DNA: TGTGCCAGCAGCCAAGAGCGTAGGCCTGATGAAAAACTGTTTTTT; CDR3: CASSQERRPDEKLFF; J: TRBJ1-4; size: many; D: NA; V: TRBV3-1
DNA: TGCGCCAGCAGCTTGACAGGGGTCTGGAGCTCCTACAATGAGCAGTTCTTC; CDR3: CASSLTGVWSSYNEQFF; J: TRBJ2-1; size: few; D: TRBD1; V: TRBV5-1
DNA: TGCGCCAGCAGGACCCCGACTAGCCTTGCCTACGAGCAGTACTTC; CDR3: CASRTPTSLAYEQYF; J: TRBJ2-7; size: few; D: TRBD2; V: TRBV10-2
DNA: TGTGCCAGCAGCACTAGCGGACCCGCGGAGGGTCATGAGCAGTTCTTC; CDR3: CASSTSGPAEGHEQFF; J: TRBJ2-1; size: few; D: NA; V: TRBV21-1
DNA: TGTGCCATCAGTTTGGGACAGGGGGAATCTTTGTACAATGAGCAGTTCTTC; CDR3: CAISLGQGESLYNEQFF; J: TRBJ2-1; size: few; D: TRBD1; V: TRBV10-3
DNA: TGCAGCGTTGAACGGCTAGCGGGATCTCGGGGCGAGCAGTACTTC; CDR3: CSVERLAGSRGEQYF; J: TRBJ2-7; size: NA; D: TRBD2; V: TRBV29-1
DNA: TGTGCCAGCAGCCGTAGGCTAGCGGGATCTTCCTACGAGCAGTACTTC; CDR3: CASSRRLAGSSYEQYF; J: TRBJ2-7; size: few; D: TRBD2; V: TRBV9
DNA: TGTGCCAGCTCACCCGGGACAGGGGTTTCCTACGAGCAGTACTTC; CDR3: CASSPGTGVSYEQYF; J: TRBJ2-7; size: many; D: TRBD1; V: TRBV18
DNA: TGTGCCAGCAGCGGACTAGCGGGATCAGATGAGCAGTTCTTC; CDR3: CASSGLAGSDEQFF; J: TRBJ2-1; size: NA; D: TRBD2; V: TRBV27
DNA: TGTGCCAGTCACACAGGGTACAATGAGCAGTTCTTC; CDR3: CASHTGYNEQFF; J: TRBJ2-1; size: NA; D: NA; V: TRBV6-1
DNA: TGTGCCAGCAGCCCAAGCCCTCGGGTCAGCGGGGGCTACGAGCAGTACTTC; CDR3: CASSPSPRVSGGYEQYF; J: TRBJ2-7; size: NA; D: TRBD2; V: TRBV14
DNA: TGTGCCAGCAGCTTCCCGGAGGGAGCTTTCTTT; CDR3: CASSFPEGAFF; J: TRBJ1-1; size: NA; D: NA; V: TRBV13
DNA: TGTGCCAGCAGCTTAGTTGGGGCGCATGAAGCTTTCTTT; CDR3: CASSLVGAHEAFF; J: TRBJ1-1; size: few; D: NA; V: TRBV7-9
DNA: TGCAGTGCTACCCAGGGGGCCGAGAACACTGAAGCTTTCTTT; CDR3: CSATQGAENTEAFF; J: TRBJ1-1; size: few; D: TRBD1; V: TRBV20-1
DNA: TGTGCCAGCAGCCCCTCCCAGCCAGGGGTGACCGGGGAGCTGTTTTTT; CDR3: CASSPSQPGVTGELFF; J: TRBJ2-2; size: NA; D: NA; V: TRBV12-3/TRBV12-4
DNA: TGTGCCAGCACCTCGGGGACAGATACGCAGTATTTT; CDR3: CASTSGTDTQYF; J: TRBJ2-3; size: NA; D: NA; V: TRBV19
DNA: TGTGCCAGCACGCTGGGGGGCCCGTTCGCTGAAGAGACCCAGTACTTC; CDR3: CASTLGGPFAEETQYF; J: TRBJ2-5; size: NA; D: NA; V: TRBV12-3/TRBV12-4
DNA: TGTGCCAGCACCGGACAGAAGAACACTGAAGCTTTCTTT; CDR3: CASTGQKNTEAFF; J: TRBJ1-1; size: few; D: NA; V: TRBV6-5
DNA: TGTGCCAGCAGTGAACCGGGTACCAAAAACATTCAGTACTTC; CDR3: CASSEPGTKNIQYF; J: TRBJ2-4; size: few; D: NA; V: TRBV6-1
DNA: TGTGCCAGCAGCTTAGGGGTCCAACGGAACACTGAAGCTTTCTTT; CDR3: CASSLGVQRNTEAFF; J: TRBJ1-1; size: many; D: NA; V: TRBV11-2
DNA: TGCGCCAGCAGCACCGCAGGGGGAGATGGCTACACCTTC; CDR3: CASSTAGGDGYTF; J: TRBJ1-2; size: NA; D: TRBD1; V: TRBV5-1
DNA: TGTGCCGGCAGCTCCCGCGGGGGGCGGACCTACGAGCAGTACTTC; CDR3: CAGSSRGGRTYEQYF; J: TRBJ2-7; size: NA; D: TRBD2; V: TRBV7-2
DNA: TGTGCCAGCAGGGACAGGGGGCAAACCTACGAGCAGTACTTC; CDR3: CASRDRGQTYEQYF; J: TRBJ2-7; size: few; D: TRBD1; V: TRBV28
DNA: TGTGCCAGCAGCTTAGATCGGCTAGCGGCGAACACCGGGGAGCTGTTTTTT; CDR3: CASSLDRLAANTGELFF; J: TRBJ2-2; size: few; D: TRBD2; V: TRBV11-2